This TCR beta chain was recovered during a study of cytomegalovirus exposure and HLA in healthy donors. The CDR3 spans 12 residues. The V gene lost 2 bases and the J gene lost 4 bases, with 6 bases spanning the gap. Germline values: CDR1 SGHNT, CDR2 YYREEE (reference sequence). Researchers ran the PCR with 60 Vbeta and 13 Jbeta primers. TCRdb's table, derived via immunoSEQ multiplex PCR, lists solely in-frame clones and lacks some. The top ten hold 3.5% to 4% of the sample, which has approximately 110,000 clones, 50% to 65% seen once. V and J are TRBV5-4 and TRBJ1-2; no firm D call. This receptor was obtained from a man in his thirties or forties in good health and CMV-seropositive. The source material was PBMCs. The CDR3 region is CASSLNSYGYTF. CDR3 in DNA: TGTGCCAGCAGCTTAAACAGCTATGGCTACACCTTC.